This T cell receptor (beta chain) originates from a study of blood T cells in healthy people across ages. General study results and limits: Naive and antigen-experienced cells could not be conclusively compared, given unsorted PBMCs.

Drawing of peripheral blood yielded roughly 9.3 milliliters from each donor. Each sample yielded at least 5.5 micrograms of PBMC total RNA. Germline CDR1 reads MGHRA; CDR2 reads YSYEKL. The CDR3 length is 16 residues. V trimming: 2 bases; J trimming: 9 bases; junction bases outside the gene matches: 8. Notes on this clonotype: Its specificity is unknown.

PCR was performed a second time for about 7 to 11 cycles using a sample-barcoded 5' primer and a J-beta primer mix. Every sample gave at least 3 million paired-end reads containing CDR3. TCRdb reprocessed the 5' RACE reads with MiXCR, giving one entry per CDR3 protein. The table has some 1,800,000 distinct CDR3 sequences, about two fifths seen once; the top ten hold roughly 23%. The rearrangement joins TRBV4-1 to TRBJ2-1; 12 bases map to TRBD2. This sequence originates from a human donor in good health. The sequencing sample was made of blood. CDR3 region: CASSQIGLAGGREQFF. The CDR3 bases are TGCGCCAGCAGCCAAATAGGTCTAGCGGGGGGGCGTGAGCAGTTCTTC.